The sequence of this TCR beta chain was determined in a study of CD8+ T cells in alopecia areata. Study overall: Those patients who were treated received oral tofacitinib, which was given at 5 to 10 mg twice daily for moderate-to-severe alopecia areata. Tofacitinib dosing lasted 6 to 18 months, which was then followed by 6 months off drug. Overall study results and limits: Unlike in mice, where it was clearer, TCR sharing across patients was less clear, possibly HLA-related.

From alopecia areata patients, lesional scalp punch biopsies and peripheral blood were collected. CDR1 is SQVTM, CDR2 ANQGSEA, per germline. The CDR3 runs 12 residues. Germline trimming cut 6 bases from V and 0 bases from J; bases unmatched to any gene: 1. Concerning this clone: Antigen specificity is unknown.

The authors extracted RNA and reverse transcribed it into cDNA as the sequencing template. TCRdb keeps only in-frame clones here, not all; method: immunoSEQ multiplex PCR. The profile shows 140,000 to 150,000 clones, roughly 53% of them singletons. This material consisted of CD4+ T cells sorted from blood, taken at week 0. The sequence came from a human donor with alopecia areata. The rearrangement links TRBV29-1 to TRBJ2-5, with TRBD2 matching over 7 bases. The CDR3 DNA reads TGCAGCGTGGGAGGGGACCAAGAGACCCAGTACTTC. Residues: CSVGGDQETQYF.